The 14 T cell receptor beta chains presented below share a single source sample, sequenced in a study of T-cell reconstitution after alpha-beta-depleted transplantation in children. Library preparation (for TCRbeta) was performed with unique molecular identifiers. TCRdb ran MiXCR on the PCR reads and lists one entry per CDR3 protein. The profile shows some 110,000 distinct CDR3 sequences, about 9.4% of them singletons. The material was PBMCs, obtained before TCRalphabeta/CD19-depleted stem cell transplant. The receptors shown here come from a boy under 10 years old with acute lymphoblastic leukemia, due to receive a stem cell transplant.

The J gene is TRBJ2-1, the V gene TRBV10-3; no clear D gene. The CDR3 runs 16 residues. Germline V lookup: CDR1 ENHRY, CDR2 SYGVKD. With 3 bases removed from V and 8 bases from J, the gap between germline ends came to 20 bases. The CDR3, as DNA: TGTGCCATCAGTGAACGTAAAACCGTCCTAAGCGATGAGCAGTTCTTC. The encoded protein is CAISERKTVLSDEQFF.

The chain is built from TRBV2 and TRBJ2-3, with 8 bases lining up with TRBD2. CDR3 size: 16 residues. J was trimmed by 6 bases and V by 2 bases; bases with no gene match: 10. The germline CDR1 and CDR2 sequences are SNHLY and FYNNEI. CDR3: CASSENGRAAVDTQYF. In DNA, the CDR3 is TGTGCCAGCAGTGAAAACGGGAGGGCCGCGGTTGATACGCAGTATTTT.

This clonotype was counted between two and nine times. The chain's CDR3 is CASSFQRDRATLTNYGYTF. The CDR3 region has the DNA TGTGCCAGCAGCTTTCAACGGGACAGGGCTACCCTTACTAACTATGGCTACACCTTC. This chain uses TRBV7-8 with TRBJ1-2; 9 bases are a match to TRBD1. Germline V gene sequence: CDR1 SGHVS, CDR2 FQNEAQ. The V gene end was trimmed by 3 bases and the J gene end by 0 bases; junction bases not matched to a gene: 14. The CDR3 has 19 amino acids.

This clonotype was seen at least ten times. The chain carries TRBV7-9 and TRBJ2-1; 8 nucleotides line up with TRBD2. This CDR3 has 16 residues. Germline V gene sequence: CDR1 SEHNR, CDR2 FQNEAQ (reference sequence). With 4 bases clipped from V and 6 bases from J, the junction kept 11 bases outside the gene matches. This CDR3 is CASSSSGTSSGNEQFF. The CDR3 DNA reads as TGTGCCAGCAGCTCTTCGGGGACTAGTTCTGGCAATGAGCAGTTCTTC.

This clonotype was seen a handful of times. V usage is TRBV28 and J usage is TRBJ2-3; tentatively, D is TRBD2 (6 bases). Trimming took 6 bases from V and 4 from J, leaving 17 bases between them. CDR3 size: 15 residues. Per the germline V gene, CDR1 is MDHEN and CDR2 is SYDVKM. Here the CDR3 DNA reads TGTGCCAGCAGCCCTGCGGGGATATCCCCAGATACGCAGTATTTT. It encodes CASSPAGISPDTQYF.

This clonotype was observed many times. The rearrangement links TRBV6-5 to TRBJ2-7; either TRBD1 or TRBD2 may supply D (5 bases each). Germline CDR1 MNHEY, CDR2 SVGAGI. Trimming pared 2 bases from V and 2 bases from J, leaving 13 bases between. The CDR3 has 15 amino acids. Written as DNA, the CDR3 is TGTGCCAGCAGTTACACGGGACGGACGACCTACGAGCAGTACTTC. Translated: CASSYTGRTTYEQYF.

CDR3 sequence: CSVAGASGSYYEQYF. For the CDR3, the DNA is TGCAGCGTTGCAGGGGCTAGCGGGAGCTACTACGAGCAGTACTTC. The rearrangement uses TRBV29-1 and TRBJ2-7; 10 nucleotides align to TRBD2. CDR3 length: 15 residues. CDR1 is SQVTM, CDR2 ANQGSEA, per germline. Trimming removed 4 bases from V and 3 bases from J; junction bases left unmatched: 9.

The chain links TRBV5-1 to TRBJ2-7, with TRBD1 as a possible D gene (6 bases). V shed 4 bases and J shed 2 bases, with 13 bases lying between them. CDR1 and CDR2 from the germline V gene are SGHRS and YFSETQ. This CDR3 is built from 14 residues. CDR3 sequence: CASSPDDRPYEQYF. CDR3 DNA: TGCGCCAGCAGCCCCGATGACAGGCCCTACGAGCAGTACTTC.

J is TRBJ1-5 and V is TRBV20-1; a possible D gene is TRBD1 (5 bases). Germline-derived CDR1 and CDR2 are DFQATT and SNEGSKA (reference sequence). The CDR3 sequence is 15 residues long. Trimming took off 6 bases at V and 3 bases at J, with 18 bases between the two ends. The CDR3 region is CSARRGVGDNQPQHF. CDR3 nucleotides: TGCAGTGCCCGGCGGGGCGTAGGGGACAATCAGCCCCAGCATTTT.

This clonotype was counted at least ten times. Germline is not matched at one junction end, which may reflect a read error. The V call is TRBV7-7, the J call TRBJ2-5; D possibly matches TRBD1 or TRBD2 (5 bases each). The CDR3 covers 16 residues. In germline, CDR1 is SSHAT, CDR2 FNYEAQ (reference sequence). The CDR3 loop is CASSLAPGPYQETQYF. The CDR3 nucleotides are TGTGCTAGCAGCTTAGCGCCGGGACCATACCAAGAGACCCAGTACTTC.

At least ten counts were recorded for this clonotype. V is TRBV7-3 and J is TRBJ2-1, with 10 bases fitting TRBD2. The CDR3 runs to 21 residues. CDR1 and CDR2 from the germline V gene are SGHTA and FQGTGA. The ends lost 3 bases at V and 4 bases at J; junction bases unmatched: 21. Here the CDR3 DNA reads TGTGCCAGCAGCTTCAACCCCACCGTCACGGGACTAGCGTGGGTTTACAATGAGCAGTTCTTC. Protein: CASSFNPTVTGLAWVYNEQFF.

The V call is TRBV7-9, the J call TRBJ2-7; 14 bases agree with TRBD2. From germline, CDR1 is SEHNR and CDR2 FQNEAQ (reference sequence). The V gene end was trimmed by 5 bases and the J gene end by 4 bases; junction bases not matched to a gene: 7. CDR3 length equals 16 residues. The CDR3 is CASSGLAGGYGYEQYF. CDR3 coding DNA: TGTGCCAGCAGCGGACTAGCGGGAGGTTATGGGTACGAGCAGTACTTC.

This clonotype showed up many times. The V call is TRBV29-1, the J call TRBJ2-3, with D perhaps TRBD1 or TRBD2 (6 bases each). From germline, CDR1 is SQVTM and CDR2 ANQGSEA. V was trimmed by 7 bases and J by 0 bases, leaving 17 bases between them. The CDR3 runs to 15 residues. DNA for the CDR3: TGCAGCGCCATTGGCGGGACACCGAGCACAGATACGCAGTATTTT. Protein: CSAIGGTPSTDTQYF.

In its sample, this clonotype was seen a few times. This chain connects TRBV2 to TRBJ2-3, with 7 bases identical to TRBD1. The CDR3 spans 16 residues. V lost 6 bases and J lost 3; bases outside the gene matches: 12. The germline CDR1 and CDR2 sequences are SNHLY and FYNNEI. CDR3 residues: CASRERDSVSTDTQYF. The CDR3 bases are TGTGCCAGCAGGGAACGGGACAGCGTTTCGACAGATACGCAGTATTTT.